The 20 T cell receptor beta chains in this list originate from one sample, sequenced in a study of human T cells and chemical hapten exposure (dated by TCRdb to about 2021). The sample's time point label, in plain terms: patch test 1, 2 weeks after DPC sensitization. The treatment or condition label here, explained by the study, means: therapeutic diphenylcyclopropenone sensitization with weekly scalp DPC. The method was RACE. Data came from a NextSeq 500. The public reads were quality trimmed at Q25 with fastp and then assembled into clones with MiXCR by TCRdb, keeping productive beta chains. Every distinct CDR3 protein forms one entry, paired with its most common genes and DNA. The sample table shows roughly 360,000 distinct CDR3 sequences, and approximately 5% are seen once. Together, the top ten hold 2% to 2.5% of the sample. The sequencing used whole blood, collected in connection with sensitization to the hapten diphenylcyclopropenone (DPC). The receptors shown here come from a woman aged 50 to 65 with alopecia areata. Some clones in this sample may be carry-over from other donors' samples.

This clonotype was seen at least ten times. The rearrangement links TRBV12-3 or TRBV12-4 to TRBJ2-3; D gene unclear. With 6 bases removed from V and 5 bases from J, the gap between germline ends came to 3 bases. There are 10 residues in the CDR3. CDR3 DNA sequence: TGTGCCAGCAGGGGAGATACGCAGTATTTT. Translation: CASRGDTQYF.

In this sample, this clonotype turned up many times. CDR3 sequence: CASSTGERLQETQYF. CDR3 nucleotides: TGTGCCAGCTCAACAGGGGAAAGGCTACAAGAGACCCAGTACTTC. This chain joins TRBV18 and TRBJ2-5; 7 bases line up with TRBD1. CDR1 and CDR2 (germline): KGHSH, LQKENI. The CDR3 is 15 residues long. J gave up 2 bases and V 5 bases, and 8 bases lay outside the gene matches.

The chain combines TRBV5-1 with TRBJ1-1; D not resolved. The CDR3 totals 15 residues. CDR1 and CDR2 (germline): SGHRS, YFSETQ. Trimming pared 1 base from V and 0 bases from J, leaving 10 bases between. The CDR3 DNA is TGCGCCAGCAGCTTGCCGGGCATCTTGAACACTGAAGCTTTCTTT. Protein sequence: CASSLPGILNTEAFF.

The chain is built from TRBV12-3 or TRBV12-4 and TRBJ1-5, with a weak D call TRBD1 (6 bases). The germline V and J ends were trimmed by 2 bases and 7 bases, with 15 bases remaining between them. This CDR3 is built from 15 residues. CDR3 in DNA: TGTGCCAGCAGTTTATCAGGGGTTAGAGGCCAGCCCCAGCATTTT. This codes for CASSLSGVRGQPQHF.

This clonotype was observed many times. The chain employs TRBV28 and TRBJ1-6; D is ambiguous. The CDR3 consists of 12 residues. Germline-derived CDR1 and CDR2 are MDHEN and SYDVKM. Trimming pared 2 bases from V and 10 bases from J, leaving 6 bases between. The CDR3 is CASSLGWSPLHF. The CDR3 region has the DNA TGTGCCAGCAGTTTAGGGTGGTCACCCCTCCACTTT.

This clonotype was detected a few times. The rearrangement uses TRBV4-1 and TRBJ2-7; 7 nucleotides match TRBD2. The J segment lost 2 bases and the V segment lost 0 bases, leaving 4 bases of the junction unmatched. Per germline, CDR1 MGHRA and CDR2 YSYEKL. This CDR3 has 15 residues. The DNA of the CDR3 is TGCGCCAGCAGCCAAGAGGGGGGGGGACCCTACGAGCAGTACTTC. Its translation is CASSQEGGGPYEQYF.

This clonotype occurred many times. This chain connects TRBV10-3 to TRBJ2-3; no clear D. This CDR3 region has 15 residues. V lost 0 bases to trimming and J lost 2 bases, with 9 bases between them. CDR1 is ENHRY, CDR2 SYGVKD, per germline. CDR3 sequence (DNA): TGTGCCATCAGTGAGTCTCCCCAGATCACAGATACGCAGTATTTT. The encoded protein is CAISESPQITDTQYF.

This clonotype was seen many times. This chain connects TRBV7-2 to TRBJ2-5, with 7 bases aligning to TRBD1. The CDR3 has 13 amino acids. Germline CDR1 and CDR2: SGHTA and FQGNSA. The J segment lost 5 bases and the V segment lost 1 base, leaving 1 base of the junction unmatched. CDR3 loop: CASSLDRGETQYF. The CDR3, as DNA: TGTGCCAGCAGCTTAGACAGGGGTGAGACCCAGTACTTC. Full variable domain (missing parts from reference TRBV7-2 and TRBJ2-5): GAGVSQSPSNKVTEKGKDVELRCDPISGHTALYWYRQSLGQGLEFLIYFQGNSAPDKSGLPSDRFSAERTGGSVSTLTIQRTQQEDSAVYLCASSLDRGETQYFGPGTRLLVL.

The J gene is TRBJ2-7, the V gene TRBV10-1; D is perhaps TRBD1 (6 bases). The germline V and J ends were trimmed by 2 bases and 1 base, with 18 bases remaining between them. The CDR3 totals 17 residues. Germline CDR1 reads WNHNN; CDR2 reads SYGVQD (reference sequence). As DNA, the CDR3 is TGCGCCAGCAGTGAGCCTCCTGGGGGCCCGGTATCCTACGAGCAGTACTTC. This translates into CASSEPPGGPVSYEQYF.

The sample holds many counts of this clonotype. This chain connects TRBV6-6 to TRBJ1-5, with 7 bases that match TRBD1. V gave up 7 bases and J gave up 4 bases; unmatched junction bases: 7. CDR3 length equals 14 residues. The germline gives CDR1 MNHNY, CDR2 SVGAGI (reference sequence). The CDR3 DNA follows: TGTGCCAGCAACTCGGGACAGCAGAATCAGCCCCAGCATTTT. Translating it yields CASNSGQQNQPQHF.

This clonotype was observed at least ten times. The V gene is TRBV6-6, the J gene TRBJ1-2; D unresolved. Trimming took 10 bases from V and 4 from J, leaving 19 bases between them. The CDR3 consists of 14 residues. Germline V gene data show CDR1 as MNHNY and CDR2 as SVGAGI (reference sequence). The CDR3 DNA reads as TGTGCCACCCGAGGGCAGCGACTTCTCTATGGCTACACCTTC. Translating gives CATRGQRLLYGYTF.

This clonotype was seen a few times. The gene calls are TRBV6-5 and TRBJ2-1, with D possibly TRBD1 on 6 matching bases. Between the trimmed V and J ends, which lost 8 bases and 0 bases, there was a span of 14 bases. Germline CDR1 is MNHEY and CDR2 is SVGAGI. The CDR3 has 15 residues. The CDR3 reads CASARTVSSYNEQFF. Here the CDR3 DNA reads TGTGCCAGCGCAAGGACAGTGAGCTCCTACAATGAGCAGTTCTTC.

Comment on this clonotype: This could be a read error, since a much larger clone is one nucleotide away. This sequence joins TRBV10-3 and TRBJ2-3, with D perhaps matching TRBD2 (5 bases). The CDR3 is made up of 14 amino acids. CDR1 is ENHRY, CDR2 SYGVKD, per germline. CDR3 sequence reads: CAISAPPSTDTQNF. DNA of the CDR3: TGTGCCATCAGTGCGCCTCCTAGCACAGATACGCAGAATTTT.

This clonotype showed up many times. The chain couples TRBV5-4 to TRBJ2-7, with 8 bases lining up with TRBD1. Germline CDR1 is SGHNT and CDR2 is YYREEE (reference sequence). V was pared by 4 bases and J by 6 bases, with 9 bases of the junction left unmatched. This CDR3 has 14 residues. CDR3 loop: CASSPTGTGFEQYF. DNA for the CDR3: TGTGCCAGCAGCCCGACAGGGACAGGTTTCGAGCAGTACTTC.

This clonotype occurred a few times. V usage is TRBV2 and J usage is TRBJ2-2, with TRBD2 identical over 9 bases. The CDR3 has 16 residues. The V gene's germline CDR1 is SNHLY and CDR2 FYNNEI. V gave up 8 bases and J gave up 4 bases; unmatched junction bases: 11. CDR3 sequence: CASGSPGLARTGELFF. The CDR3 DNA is TGTGCCAGCGGGTCCCCGGGACTAGCCCGCACCGGGGAGCTGTTTTTT.

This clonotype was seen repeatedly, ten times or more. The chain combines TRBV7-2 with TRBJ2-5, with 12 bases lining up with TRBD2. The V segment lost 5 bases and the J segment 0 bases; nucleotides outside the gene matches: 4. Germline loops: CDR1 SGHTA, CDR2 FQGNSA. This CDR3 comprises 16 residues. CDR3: CASSLTSGGNQETQYF. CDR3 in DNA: TGTGCCAGCAGCCTTACTAGCGGGGGGAACCAAGAGACCCAGTACTTC.

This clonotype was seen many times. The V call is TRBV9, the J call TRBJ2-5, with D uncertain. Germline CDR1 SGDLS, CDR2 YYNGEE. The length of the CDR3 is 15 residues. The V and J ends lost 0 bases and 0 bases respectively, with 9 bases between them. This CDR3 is CASSVELGYQETQYF. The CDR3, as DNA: TGTGCCAGCAGCGTAGAGCTTGGGTACCAAGAGACCCAGTACTTC.

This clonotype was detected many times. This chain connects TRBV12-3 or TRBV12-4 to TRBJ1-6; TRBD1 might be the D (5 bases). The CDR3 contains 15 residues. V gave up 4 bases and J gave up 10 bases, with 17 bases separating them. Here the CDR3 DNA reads TGTGCCAGCAGTTCGGACGGGGGAGGTGGGTCACCCCTCCACTTT. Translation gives CASSSDGGGGSPLHF.

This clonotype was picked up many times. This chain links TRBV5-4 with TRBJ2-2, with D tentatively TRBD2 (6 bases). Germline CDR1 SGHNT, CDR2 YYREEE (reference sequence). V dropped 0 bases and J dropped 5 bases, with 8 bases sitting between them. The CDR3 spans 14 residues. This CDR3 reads CASSLVEGTGELFF. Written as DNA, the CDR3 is TGTGCCAGCAGCTTGGTGGAGGGGACCGGGGAGCTGTTTTTT.

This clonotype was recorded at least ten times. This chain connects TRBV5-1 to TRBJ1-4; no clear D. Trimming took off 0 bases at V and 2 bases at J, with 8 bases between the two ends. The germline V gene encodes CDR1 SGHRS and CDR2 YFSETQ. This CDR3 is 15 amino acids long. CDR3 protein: CASSLEAFTNEKLFF. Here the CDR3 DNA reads TGCGCCAGCAGCTTGGAGGCATTTACTAATGAAAAACTGTTTTTT.